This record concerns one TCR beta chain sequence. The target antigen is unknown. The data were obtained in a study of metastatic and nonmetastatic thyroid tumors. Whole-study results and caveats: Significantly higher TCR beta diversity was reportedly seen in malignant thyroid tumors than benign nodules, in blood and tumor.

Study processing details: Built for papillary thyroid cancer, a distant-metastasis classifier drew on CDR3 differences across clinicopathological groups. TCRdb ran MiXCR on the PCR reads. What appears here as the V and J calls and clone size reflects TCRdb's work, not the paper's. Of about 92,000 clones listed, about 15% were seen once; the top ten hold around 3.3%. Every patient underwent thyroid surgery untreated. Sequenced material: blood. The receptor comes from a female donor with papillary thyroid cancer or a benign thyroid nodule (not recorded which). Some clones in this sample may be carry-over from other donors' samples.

The CDR3 sequence: CSASRDRVYEQYF. The CDR3 DNA reads TGCAGTGCGAGCCGGGACAGGGTCTACGAGCAGTACTTC. This chain links TRBV20-1 with TRBJ2-7, with 9 nucleotides matching TRBD1. Germline assignment: CDR1 DFQATT and CDR2 SNEGSKA (reference sequence). The CDR3 is made up of 13 amino acids. J gave up 3 bases and V 6 bases, and 6 bases lay outside the gene matches.